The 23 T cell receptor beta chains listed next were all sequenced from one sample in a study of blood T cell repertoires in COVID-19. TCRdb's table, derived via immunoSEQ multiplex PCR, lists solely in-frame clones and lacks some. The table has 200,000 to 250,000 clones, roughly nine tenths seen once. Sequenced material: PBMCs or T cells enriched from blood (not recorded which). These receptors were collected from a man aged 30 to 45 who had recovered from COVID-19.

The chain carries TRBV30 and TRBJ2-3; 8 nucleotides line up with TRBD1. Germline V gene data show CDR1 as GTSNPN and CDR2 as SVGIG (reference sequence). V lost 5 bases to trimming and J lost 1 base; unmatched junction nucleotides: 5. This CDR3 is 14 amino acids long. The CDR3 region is CAWGGQGGTDTQYF. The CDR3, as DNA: TGTGCCTGGGGAGGACAGGGTGGCACAGATACGCAGTATTTT.

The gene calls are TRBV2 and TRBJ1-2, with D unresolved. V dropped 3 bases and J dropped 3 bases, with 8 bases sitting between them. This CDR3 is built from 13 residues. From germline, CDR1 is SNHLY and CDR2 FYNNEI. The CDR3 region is CASSDIAYYGYTF. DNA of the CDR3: TGTGCCAGCAGTGATATAGCGTACTATGGCTACACCTTC.

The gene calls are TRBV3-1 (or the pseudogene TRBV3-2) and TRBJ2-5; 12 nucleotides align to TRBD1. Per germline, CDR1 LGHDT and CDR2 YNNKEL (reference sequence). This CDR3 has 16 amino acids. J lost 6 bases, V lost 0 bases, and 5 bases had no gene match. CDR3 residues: CASSQELGQGAKTQYF. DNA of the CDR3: TGTGCCAGCAGCCAAGAATTGGGACAGGGGGCGAAGACCCAGTACTTC.

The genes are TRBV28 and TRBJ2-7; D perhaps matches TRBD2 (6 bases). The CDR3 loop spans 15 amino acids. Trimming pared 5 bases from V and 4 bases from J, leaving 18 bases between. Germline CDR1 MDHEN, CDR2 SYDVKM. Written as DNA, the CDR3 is TGTGCCAGCAGTGTTTCTTTGGCGGGAAGGTACGAGCAGTACTTC. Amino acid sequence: CASSVSLAGRYEQYF.

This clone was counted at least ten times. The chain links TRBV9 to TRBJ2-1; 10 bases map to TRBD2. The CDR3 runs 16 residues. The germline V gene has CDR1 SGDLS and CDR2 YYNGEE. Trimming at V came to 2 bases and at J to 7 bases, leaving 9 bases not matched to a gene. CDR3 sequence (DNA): TGTGCCAGCAGCGTCTCAGCGGGGGGGCTTAAGAATGAGCAGTTCTTC. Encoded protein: CASSVSAGGLKNEQFF. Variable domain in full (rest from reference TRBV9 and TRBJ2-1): DSGVTQTPKHLITATGQRVTLRCSPRSGDLSVYWYQQSLDQGLQFLIQYYNGEERAKGNILERFSAQQFPDLHSELNLSSLELGDSALYFCASSVSAGGLKNEQFFGPGTRLTVL.

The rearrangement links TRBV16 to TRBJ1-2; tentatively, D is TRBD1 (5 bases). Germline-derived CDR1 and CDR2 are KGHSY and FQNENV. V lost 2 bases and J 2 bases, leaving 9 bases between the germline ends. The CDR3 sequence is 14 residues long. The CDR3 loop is CASSQRSGNYGYTF. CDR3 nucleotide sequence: TGTGCCAGCAGCCAAAGGTCAGGGAACTATGGCTACACCTTC.

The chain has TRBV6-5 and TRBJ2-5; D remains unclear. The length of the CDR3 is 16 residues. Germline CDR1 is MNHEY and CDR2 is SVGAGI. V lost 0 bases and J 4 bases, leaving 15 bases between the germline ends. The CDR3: CASSYSDSIGTETQYF. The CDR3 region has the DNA TGTGCCAGCAGTTACTCCGACTCGATAGGCACAGAGACCCAGTACTTC.

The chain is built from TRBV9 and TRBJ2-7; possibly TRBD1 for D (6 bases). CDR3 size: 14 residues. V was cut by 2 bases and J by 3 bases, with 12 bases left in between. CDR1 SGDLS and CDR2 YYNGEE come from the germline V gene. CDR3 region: CASSVTGSNYEQYF. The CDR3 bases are TGTGCCAGCAGCGTTACAGGGTCCAACTACGAGCAGTACTTC.

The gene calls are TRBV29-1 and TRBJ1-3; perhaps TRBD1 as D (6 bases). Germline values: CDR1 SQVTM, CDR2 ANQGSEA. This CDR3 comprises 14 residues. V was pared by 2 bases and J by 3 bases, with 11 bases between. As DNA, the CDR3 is TGCAGCGTTGAAAAGACAGGAGGTGGAAACACCATATATTTT. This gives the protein CSVEKTGGGNTIYF.

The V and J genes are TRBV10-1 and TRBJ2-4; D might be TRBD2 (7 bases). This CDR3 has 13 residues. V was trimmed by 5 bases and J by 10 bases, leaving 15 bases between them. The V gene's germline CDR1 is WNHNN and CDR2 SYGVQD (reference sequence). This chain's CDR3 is CASSSAGEGIQYF. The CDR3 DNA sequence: TGCGCCAGCAGTTCGGCAGGGGAGGGTATTCAGTACTTC.

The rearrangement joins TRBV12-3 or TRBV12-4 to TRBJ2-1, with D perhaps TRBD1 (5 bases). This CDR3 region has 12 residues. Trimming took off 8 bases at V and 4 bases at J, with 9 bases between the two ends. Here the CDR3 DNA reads TGTGCCAGCGGCACAGGTTACAATGAGCAGTTCTTC. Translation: CASGTGYNEQFF.

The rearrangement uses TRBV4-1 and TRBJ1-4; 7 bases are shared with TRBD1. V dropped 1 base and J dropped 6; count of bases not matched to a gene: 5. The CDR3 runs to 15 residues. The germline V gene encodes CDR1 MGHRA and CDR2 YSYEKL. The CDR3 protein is CASSQVQGPDEKLFF. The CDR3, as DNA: TGCGCCAGCAGCCAAGTACAGGGGCCGGATGAAAAACTGTTTTTT.

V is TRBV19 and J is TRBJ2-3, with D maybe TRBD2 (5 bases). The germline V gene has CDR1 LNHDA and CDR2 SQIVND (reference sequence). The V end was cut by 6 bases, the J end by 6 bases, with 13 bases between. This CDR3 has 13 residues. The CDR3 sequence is CASSTGRADTQYF. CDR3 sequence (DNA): TGTGCCAGTAGCACGGGGAGAGCGGATACGCAGTATTTT.

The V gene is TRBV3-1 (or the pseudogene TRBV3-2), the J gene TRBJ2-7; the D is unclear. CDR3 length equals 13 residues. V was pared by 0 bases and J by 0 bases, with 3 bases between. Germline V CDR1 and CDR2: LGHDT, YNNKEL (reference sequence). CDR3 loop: CASSQDSSYEQYF. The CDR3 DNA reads TGTGCCAGCAGCCAAGACAGCTCCTACGAGCAGTACTTC.

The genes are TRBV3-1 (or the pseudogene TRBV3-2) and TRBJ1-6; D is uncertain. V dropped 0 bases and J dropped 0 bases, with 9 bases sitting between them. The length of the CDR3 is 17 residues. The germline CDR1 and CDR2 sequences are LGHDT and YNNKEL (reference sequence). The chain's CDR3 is CASSQDRRSSYNSPLHF. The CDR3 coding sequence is TGTGCCAGCAGCCAAGATCGGCGGAGCTCCTATAATTCACCCCTCCACTTT.

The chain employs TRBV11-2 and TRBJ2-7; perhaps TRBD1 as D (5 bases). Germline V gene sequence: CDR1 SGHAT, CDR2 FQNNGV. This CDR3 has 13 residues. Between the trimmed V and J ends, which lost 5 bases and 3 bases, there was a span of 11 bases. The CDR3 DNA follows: TGTGCCAGCAGCCCCACAGGATTCTACGAGCAGTACTTC. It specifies CASSPTGFYEQYF.

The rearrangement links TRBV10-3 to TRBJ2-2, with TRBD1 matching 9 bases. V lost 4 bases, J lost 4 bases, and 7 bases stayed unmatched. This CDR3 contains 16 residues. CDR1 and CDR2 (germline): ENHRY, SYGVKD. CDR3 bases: TGTGCCATCAGTGTGTCACGGACAGGGGCCACCGGGGAGCTGTTTTTT. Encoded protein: CAISVSRTGATGELFF.

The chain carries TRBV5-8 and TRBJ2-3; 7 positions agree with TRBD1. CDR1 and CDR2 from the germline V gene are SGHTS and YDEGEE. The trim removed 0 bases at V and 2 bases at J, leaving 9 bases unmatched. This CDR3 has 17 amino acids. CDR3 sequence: CASSLEQGTGDTDTQYF. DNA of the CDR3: TGTGCCAGCAGCTTGGAACAGGGTACAGGGGACACAGATACGCAGTATTTT.

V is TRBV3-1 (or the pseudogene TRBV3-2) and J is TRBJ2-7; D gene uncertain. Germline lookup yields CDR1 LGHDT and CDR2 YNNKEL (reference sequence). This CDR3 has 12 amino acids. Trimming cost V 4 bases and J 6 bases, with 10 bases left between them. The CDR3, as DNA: TGTGCCAGCAGCCTAAACCTAGGCGAGCAGTACTTC. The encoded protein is CASSLNLGEQYF.

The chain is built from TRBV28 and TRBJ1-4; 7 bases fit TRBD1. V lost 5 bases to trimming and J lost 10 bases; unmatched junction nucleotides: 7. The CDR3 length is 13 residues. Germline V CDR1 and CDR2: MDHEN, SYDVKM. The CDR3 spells CASSPGQRGKLFF. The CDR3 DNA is TGTGCCAGCAGTCCGGGACAGAGGGGAAAACTGTTTTTT.

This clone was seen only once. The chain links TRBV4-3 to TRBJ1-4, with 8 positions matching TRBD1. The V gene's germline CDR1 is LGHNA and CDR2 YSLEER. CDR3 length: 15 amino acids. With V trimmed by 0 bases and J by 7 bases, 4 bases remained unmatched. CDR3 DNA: TGCGCCAGCAGCCAAGAAACAGGGGGTGGTGAAAAACTGTTTTTT. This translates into CASSQETGGGEKLFF.

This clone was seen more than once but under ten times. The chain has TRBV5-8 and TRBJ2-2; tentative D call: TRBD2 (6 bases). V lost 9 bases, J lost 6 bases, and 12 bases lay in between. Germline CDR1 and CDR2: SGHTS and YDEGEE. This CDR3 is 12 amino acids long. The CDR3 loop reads CATRGWAGELFF. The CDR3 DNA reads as TGTGCCACCCGGGGGTGGGCCGGGGAGCTGTTTTTT.

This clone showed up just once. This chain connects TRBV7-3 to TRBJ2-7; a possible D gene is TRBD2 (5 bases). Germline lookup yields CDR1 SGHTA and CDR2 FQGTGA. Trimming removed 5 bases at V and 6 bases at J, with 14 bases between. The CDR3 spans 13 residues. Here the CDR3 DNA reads TGTGCCAGCAGCCTAGCCAACATCGGCGAGCAGTACTTC. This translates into CASSLANIGEQYF.